This T cell receptor beta chain was identified during a study of cytomegalovirus exposure and HLA in healthy donors. This clone was picked up one time. The target antigen is unknown. The study ran its PCR with 60 Vbeta and 13 Jbeta primers. Libraries were prepared by immunoSEQ multiplex PCR; TCRdb keeps only in-frame clonotypes and omits some of them. The data contain some 110,000 clones, 13% to 15% of them singletons. Notes on the study in general: It was reported that the classifier diagnosed cytomegalovirus status with high specificity and sensitivity in both the original and validation cohorts.

In germline, CDR1 is LNHDA, CDR2 SQIVND (reference sequence). The V and J ends lost 3 bases and 1 base respectively, with 12 bases between them. The CDR3 contains 15 residues. Sequenced sample: PBMCs. The chain uses TRBV19 and TRBJ1-1; no clear D gene. The receptor's source is a female donor in good health and CMV-seronegative. For the CDR3, the DNA is TGTGCCAGTAGTATCGGCAACAGCCCGAACACTGAAGCTTTCTTT. Its protein is CASSIGNSPNTEAFF.